One sample yielded the 8 T cell receptor beta chains listed below, sequenced in a study of T cells in Graves' hyperthyroidism and ophthalmopathy. Researchers amplified the TCR beta CDR3 regions from RNA transcripts. HTBI primers were the set used in a first-round RT-PCR of the TCR CDR3. TCRdb re-called the multiplex PCR reads through MiXCR, storing one row per CDR3 protein. Of hundreds of thousands of distinct CDR3 sequences detected, approximately 13% appear once; the ten largest clones hold 9.2%. Sequenced material: blood. The receptor set was obtained from a young woman with Graves' hyperthyroidism.

This clonotype showed up many times. The chain recombines TRBV5-1 with TRBJ1-2, with D perhaps TRBD1 (5 bases). The germline CDR1 and CDR2 sequences are SGHRS and YFSETQ. This CDR3 is built from 14 residues. V lost 3 bases and J lost 3, with 12 bases in between. CDR3 sequence reads: CASSYLGGDYGYTF. CDR3 DNA: TGCGCCAGCAGCTACCTGGGAGGGGACTATGGCTACACCTTC.

This clonotype was detected ten times or more. The chain employs TRBV30 and TRBJ2-7; D possibly matches TRBD1 or TRBD2 (5 bases each). Germline CDR1 reads GTSNPN; CDR2 reads SVGIG (reference sequence). The CDR3 consists of 13 residues. The V and J ends lost 4 bases and 0 bases respectively, with 10 bases between them. CDR3 sequence (DNA): TGTGCCTGGACCCGGGACCGCTCCTACGAGCAGTACTTC. It codes for CAWTRDRSYEQYF.

This clonotype was detected only a few times. The genes are TRBV4-3 and TRBJ2-7, with 13 bases identical to TRBD2. The J segment lost 2 bases and the V segment lost 3 bases, leaving 4 bases of the junction unmatched. CDR1 LGHNA and CDR2 YSLEER come from the germline V gene. The CDR3 runs 16 residues. This chain's CDR3 is CASSHGTSGTPYEQYF. Here the CDR3 DNA reads TGCGCCAGCAGCCATGGGACTAGCGGGACCCCCTACGAGCAGTACTTC.

In its sample, this clonotype was seen many times. The rearrangement links TRBV5-4 to TRBJ2-6; no clear D. Trimming left V 2 bases short and J 0 bases short, with 12 bases between. This CDR3 is built from 17 residues. The germline gives CDR1 SGHNT, CDR2 YYREEE (reference sequence). CDR3 in amino acids: CASSFPGPNSGANVLTF. The CDR3 DNA follows: TGTGCCAGCAGCTTCCCTGGACCCAACTCTGGGGCCAACGTCCTGACTTTC.

V and J are TRBV10-2 and TRBJ2-7, with 7 bases fitting TRBD1. V lost 7 bases and J lost 0; bases outside the gene matches: 9. CDR3 length: 15 amino acids. Per germline, CDR1 WSHSY and CDR2 SAAADI. The CDR3 DNA sequence: TGCGCCAGCATCCCGGGGACAGAGACCTCCTACGAGCAGTACTTC. This sequence encodes CASIPGTETSYEQYF.

This clonotype has a count of ten or more. V usage is TRBV27 and J usage is TRBJ1-5; D is unclear. Looked up from germline, CDR1 is MNHEY and CDR2 is SMNVEV (reference sequence). The CDR3 covers 13 residues. Trimming left V 4 bases short and J 5 bases short, with 9 bases between. In nucleotides, the CDR3 is TGTGCCAGCAGTTGGGGTGGGGATCAGCCCCAGCATTTT. Its translation: CASSWGGDQPQHF.

This sequence joins TRBV11-2 and TRBJ2-5; 7 bases are a match to TRBD2. J gave up 1 base and V 4 bases, and 3 bases lay outside the gene matches. CDR3 length: 14 residues. Germline V gene lookup returns CDR1 SGHAT and CDR2 FQNNGV. CDR3 sequence reads: CASSSGTIQETQYF. CDR3 nucleotide sequence: TGTGCCAGCAGCTCAGGGACTATCCAAGAGACCCAGTACTTC.

This clonotype came up a few times. A much larger clone differs by one base, so this may be a read error. This chain links TRBV20-1 with TRBJ1-1, with D perhaps matching TRBD1 (5 bases). The length of the CDR3 is 12 residues. Germline V gives CDR1 DFQATT, CDR2 SNEGSKA (reference sequence). CDR3 loop: CSARVWGTESFF. The CDR3, as DNA: TGCAGTGCTAGAGTGTGGGGCACTGAATCTTTCTTT.